This T cell receptor (beta chain) was identified during a study of blood T cell repertoires in COVID-19. Study information: Whether acute or convalescent, the COVID-19 samples came from the United States, Italy and Spain. From T cells, B-cell-depleted T cells, or PBMCs came the material, which was cDNA or gDNA.

Patients of the Seattle cohort, enrolled during active infection, were followed longitudinally. In the original analysis: Reference gene primer amplification gave nucleated cell count estimates. Only in-frame clones appear in the TCRdb table, and some are missing; sequencing was by immunoSEQ multiplex PCR. The DNA was the basis for D and trimming; V, J and clone size are from that table. The sample yields approximately 170,000 clones, around 87% seen once. The source of this sequence is a woman of 80 years or more with COVID-19, enrolled during active disease. The source material was peripheral blood.

This CDR3 is CASSLFRGLAEKLFF. CDR3 sequence (DNA): TGTGCCAGTAGTTTATTCAGGGGGCTTGCTGAAAAACTGTTTTTT. The chain joins TRBV19 to TRBJ1-4, with TRBD1 identical over 8 bases. Looked up from germline, CDR1 is LNHDA and CDR2 is SQIVND (reference sequence). This CDR3 has 15 amino acids. V shed 5 bases and J 7 bases; nucleotides not matched to a gene: 9.